A selection of T cell receptor beta chains follows, all from one sample in a study of cytomegalovirus exposure and HLA in healthy donors. Libraries were prepared by immunoSEQ multiplex PCR; TCRdb keeps only in-frame clonotypes and omits some of them. The repertoire holds 150,000 to 200,000 clones, with roughly 74% as singletons. Sequencing input: PBMCs. All receptors come from a woman aged 25 to 45 in good health and CMV-seropositive. CDR3s include the opening cysteine and the closing phenylalanine or tryptophan. A D gene is named only where the DNA matches it firmly. A row's size may be missing; if present it is once, few, many or a size class.

D | size | J | V | CDR3 | DNA
. | . | TRBJ2-3 | TRBV20-1 | CSASLDYTQYF | TGCAGTGCTTCCCTAGACTACACGCAGTATTTT
. | . | TRBJ1-5 | TRBV5-6 | CASSLAQSSNQPQHF | TGTGCCAGCAGCTTGGCACAGTCTAGCAATCAGCCCCAGCATTTT
TRBD2 | few | TRBJ2-1 | TRBV7-2 | CASSLAGGYEQFF | TGTGCCAGCAGCTTAGCGGGGGGGTATGAGCAGTTCTTC
. | few | TRBJ1-1 | TRBV5-1 | CASSLTGHREAFF | TGCGCCAGCAGCTTGACGGGACACCGTGAAGCTTTCTTT
TRBD1 | . | TRBJ2-2 | TRBV5-1 | CASSSEFATQGAVGELFF | TGCGCCAGCAGCTCGGAATTCGCTACACAGGGGGCGGTCGGGGAGCTGTTTTTT
TRBD1 | few | TRBJ1-1 | TRBV2 | CASRWRGTGTTEAFF | TGTGCCAGCAGGTGGAGGGGGACAGGGACAACAGAAGCTTTCTTT
TRBD1 | . | TRBJ2-7 | TRBV4-1 | CASNPRTGGGYEQYF | TGCGCCAGCAACCCGAGGACAGGGGGAGGCTACGAGCAGTACTTC
. | . | TRBJ2-2 | TRBV27 | CASSFLEPGELFF | TGTGCCAGCAGTTTCCTAGAGCCCGGGGAGCTGTTTTTT
. | . | TRBJ1-2 | TRBV2 | CASSGQVTNYGYTF | TGTGCCAGCAGTGGACAGGTGACTAACTATGGCTACACCTTC
. | . | TRBJ1-1 | TRBV7-9 | CASSPQGRVTEAFF | TGTGCCAGCAGCCCCCAGGGCAGGGTAACTGAAGCTTTCTTT
. | once | TRBJ2-7 | TRBV7-2 | CASSLGTVYEQYF | TGTGCCAGCAGCTTAGGGACAGTCTACGAGCAGTACTTC
TRBD2 | . | TRBJ2-7 | TRBV5-1 | CASMTGGYRSYEQYF | TGCGCCAGCATGACCGGGGGGTACCGCTCCTACGAGCAGTACTTC
. | few | TRBJ2-5 | TRBV6-1 | CASSGGRVGETQYF | TGTGCCAGCAGTGGGGGCAGGGTCGGAGAGACCCAGTACTTC
TRBD1 | . | TRBJ1-6 | TRBV9 | CASSPRDSRYNSPLHF | TGTGCCAGCAGCCCTAGGGACAGCCGGTATAATTCACCCCTCCACTTT
TRBD2 | few | TRBJ2-1 | TRBV29-1 | CSVEEGGSQSVNEQFF | TGCAGCGTTGAAGAAGGCGGGAGTCAGTCGGTGAATGAGCAGTTCTTC
. | . | TRBJ1-2 | TRBV4-3 | CASSQDQGLSYGYTF | TGCGCCAGCAGCCAAGACCAGGGGCTTAGCTATGGCTACACCTTC
. | . | TRBJ1-5 | TRBV19 | CASSTDSSNQPQHF | TGTGCCAGTAGTACCGACAGTAGCAATCAGCCCCAGCATTTT
TRBD2 | . | TRBJ2-3 | TRBV25-1 | CASSPSGTSGRVTDTQYF | TGTGCCAGCAGCCCGTCCGGGACTAGCGGGAGAGTGACAGATACGCAGTATTTT
TRBD1 | . | TRBJ1-5 | TRBV2 | CASSRRGMEGNQPQHF | TGTGCCAGCAGTCGCAGGGGGATGGAGGGCAATCAGCCCCAGCATTTT
. | . | TRBJ2-2 | TRBV7-8 | CASSLGLMRSAGELFF | TGTGCCAGCAGCTTAGGTCTGATGCGAAGCGCCGGGGAGCTGTTTTTT
. | . | TRBJ1-5 | TRBV15 | CATSRDLKSGVRIASNQPQHF | TGTGCCACCAGCAGAGATTTAAAATCGGGTGTTCGAATTGCCAGCAATCAGCCCCAGCATTTT
. | . | TRBJ1-2 | TRBV28 | CASSLAVSGYTF | TGTGCCAGCAGTTTAGCAGTGTCTGGCTACACCTTC
TRBD1 | once | TRBJ1-4 | TRBV2 | CASSPGTGGAGEKLFF | TGTGCCAGCAGTCCCGGGACAGGGGGCGCGGGTGAAAAACTGTTTTTT
TRBD2 | . | TRBJ2-3 | TRBV29-1 | CSVRAGSSTDTQYF | TGCAGCGTCCGAGCGGGGTCTAGCACAGATACGCAGTATTTT
TRBD1 | . | TRBJ1-1 | TRBV13 | CASSAPGQTLSEAFF | TGTGCCAGCAGCGCCCCGGGACAGACTCTCTCTGAAGCTTTCTTT
TRBD1 | . | TRBJ1-2 | TRBV7-3 | CASSFGTGGYTF | TGTGCCAGCAGCTTCGGGACAGGGGGCTACACCTTC
. | . | TRBJ1-4 | TRBV29-1 | CSVVPGGTGEKLFF | TGCAGCGTTGTTCCGGGAGGGACGGGTGAAAAACTGTTTTTT
. | . | TRBJ2-1 | TRBV29-1 | CSVLTRPGGEQFF | TGCAGCGTGCTGACAAGGCCCGGGGGTGAGCAGTTCTTC
TRBD1 | once | TRBJ1-5 | TRBV15 | CATSMTGERNQPQHF | TGTGCCACCAGCATGACAGGGGAACGCAATCAGCCCCAGCATTTT
TRBD1 | . | TRBJ2-7 | TRBV5-6 | CASSFKTGISYEQYF | TGTGCCAGCAGCTTCAAGACAGGGATAAGCTACGAGCAGTACTTC
TRBD2 | few | TRBJ2-3 | TRBV5-6 | CASSRAASGITDTQYF | TGTGCCAGCAGCCGCGCCGCTAGCGGGATAACAGATACGCAGTATTTT
. | . | TRBJ1-1 | TRBV6-1 | CASSRRGREAPEAFF | TGTGCCAGCAGCCGAAGGGGCAGGGAGGCCCCTGAAGCTTTCTTT
TRBD2 | . | TRBJ2-7 | TRBV5-4 | CASSSGAVQSYEQYF | TGTGCCAGCAGCAGCGGGGCAGTCCAATCCTACGAGCAGTACTTC
TRBD1 | . | TRBJ1-4 | TRBV19 | CASSFLFDREATNEKLFF | TGTGCCAGTAGTTTTTTGTTCGACAGGGAGGCCACTAATGAAAAACTGTTTTTT